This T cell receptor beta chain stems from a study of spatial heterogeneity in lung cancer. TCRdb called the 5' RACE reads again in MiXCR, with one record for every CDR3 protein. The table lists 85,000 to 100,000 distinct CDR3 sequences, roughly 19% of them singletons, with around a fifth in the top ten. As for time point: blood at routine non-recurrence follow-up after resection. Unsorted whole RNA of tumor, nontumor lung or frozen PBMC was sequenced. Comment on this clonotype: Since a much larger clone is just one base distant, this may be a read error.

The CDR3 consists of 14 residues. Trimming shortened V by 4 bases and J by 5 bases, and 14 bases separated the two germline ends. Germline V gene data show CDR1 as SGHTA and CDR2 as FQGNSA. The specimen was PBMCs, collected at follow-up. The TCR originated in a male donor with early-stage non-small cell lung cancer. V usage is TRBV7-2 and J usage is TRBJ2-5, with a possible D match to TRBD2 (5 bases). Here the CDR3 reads CASSSTGVVETQYF. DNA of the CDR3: TGTGCCAGCAGCTCGACCGGGGTTGTGGAGACCCAGTACTTC.